These T cell receptor beta chains were read from a single sample in a study of blood T cell repertoires in COVID-19. Data came from immunoSEQ multiplex PCR; TCRdb stores just in-frame clones and leaves some out. This table holds some 310,000 clones, around 87% found once. The sequenced sample consisted of peripheral blood. These receptors all stem from a middle-aged woman with COVID-19, enrolled during active disease. The CDR3 runs from the conserved cysteine through the conserved F or W. The D gene is left open where the match is weak. The size entry is marked missing in some rows and otherwise reads once, few, many or a size class.

size,V,D,J,DNA,CDR3
-,TRBV18,-,TRBJ1-1,TGTGCCAGCTCACCAGGTACGCAGGGGCGCCGGGAAGCTTTCTTT,CASSPGTQGRREAFF
-,TRBV10-3,-,TRBJ1-1,TGTGCCATCAGTGAGTCTCCGGGGAGGGGCCCTTTCACTGAAGCTTTCTTT,CAISESPGRGPFTEAFF
-,TRBV9,TRBD1,TRBJ2-2,TGTGCCAGCAGCGTCTTAAGCGGGACAGGGGAGAGGACCGGGGAGCTGTTTTTT,CASSVLSGTGERTGELFF
-,TRBV10-2,-,TRBJ1-5,TGCGCCAGCAGTGAGAGAGATCAGCCCCAGCATTTT,CASSERDQPQHF
-,TRBV28,-,TRBJ1-1,TGTGCCAGCAGGGCAGCTGAAGCTTTCTTT,CASRAAEAFF
-,TRBV10-3,-,TRBJ2-1,TGTGCCATTGTGCGTACCCTAGCACATGAGCAGTTCTTC,CAIVRTLAHEQFF
-,TRBV5-8,TRBD1,TRBJ2-3,TGTGCCAGCAGACGGACAGGAATAAGCACAGATACGCAGTATTTT,CASRRTGISTDTQYF
-,TRBV4-1,TRBD1,TRBJ1-1,TGCGCCAGCAGCCGGCCCGGGACAGTCCTAAGGGGTTTCAACACTGAAGCTTTCTTT,CASSRPGTVLRGFNTEAFF
-,TRBV7-3,-,TRBJ2-2,TGTGCCAGCGAGATTGGCAGGACTGGAAGTGGGGAGCTGTTTTTT,CASEIGRTGSGELFF
-,TRBV9,TRBD1,TRBJ1-5,TGTGCCAGCAGCACTGGACAGGGAGGCAATCAGCCCCAGCATTTT,CASSTGQGGNQPQHF
-,TRBV18,TRBD2,TRBJ2-3,TGTGCCAGCGGGGGACTAGCGGCACCAGATACGCAGTATTTT,CASGGLAAPDTQYF
-,TRBV7-3,-,TRBJ2-6,TGTGCCAGCAGCCCACAGACAGGCTCTGGGGCCAACGTCCTGACTTTC,CASSPQTGSGANVLTF
-,TRBV4-3,-,TRBJ1-2,TGCGCCAGCAGCCAAGGGAACAGGAACTATGGCTACACCTTC,CASSQGNRNYGYTF
-,TRBV5-1,-,TRBJ1-5,TGCGCCAGCAGACTAAACAGGGATGGCAATCAGCCCCAGCATTTT,CASRLNRDGNQPQHF
few,TRBV28,-,TRBJ1-5,TGTGCCAGCAGTTTCTGCGGCCAGGGGAGTTGTCAGCCCCAGCATTTT,CASSFCGQGSCQPQHF
once,TRBV19,TRBD1,TRBJ1-6,TGTGCCAGTAGTATAGGGGACAGGGGAAATTCACCCCTCCACTTT,CASSIGDRGNSPLHF
-,TRBV27,-,TRBJ2-5,TGTGCCAGCAGTTTATCGATGGAGGGGCTAACCCAGTACTTC,CASSLSMEGLTQYF
-,TRBV6-1,TRBD2,TRBJ2-7,TGTGCCAGCAGTGAATGGGGGGGAATAGGTTCTTACGAGCAGTACTTC,CASSEWGGIGSYEQYF
-,TRBV27,TRBD2,TRBJ2-3,TGTGCCAGCAGTTCTAGCGGGAGGGTCACAGATACGCAGTATTTT,CASSSSGRVTDTQYF
few,TRBV14,-,TRBJ1-1,TGTGCCAGCAGCCAGGGGGCACACACTGAAGCTTTCTTT,CASSQGAHTEAFF
-,TRBV11-1,TRBD1,TRBJ2-1,TGTGCCAGCAGCTTTGGGACAGGGCGGGCGAATGAGCAGTTCTTC,CASSFGTGRANEQFF
once,TRBV3-1/TRBV3-2,TRBD2,TRBJ2-2,TGTGCCAGCAGCCAAGGCGGGGGGACCGGGGAGCTGTTTTTT,CASSQGGGTGELFF
-,TRBV2,-,TRBJ1-6,TGTGCCGGAACTATGGAGTCTAATTCACCCCTCCACTTT,CAGTMESNSPLHF
-,TRBV3-1/TRBV3-2,-,TRBJ2-7,TGTGCCAGCAGCCAAGCCTACAGGGCCTACGAGCAGTACTTC,CASSQAYRAYEQYF
-,TRBV28,-,TRBJ2-7,TGTGCCAGCAGTTTAGGGAGAGAGCAGTACTTC,CASSLGREQYF
-,TRBV9,-,TRBJ1-5,TGTGCCAGCAGCGTAGGGGGAGTAGGTCAGCCCCAGCATTTT,CASSVGGVGQPQHF
-,TRBV5-4,-,TRBJ1-3,TGTGCCAGCAGCTTGTGGAGGGGCGAACCATCTGGAAACACCATATATTTT,CASSLWRGEPSGNTIYF
once,TRBV5-4,-,TRBJ2-3,TGTGCCAGCAGCTTGGGAGCAGGGATCTTTTATACGCAGTATTTT,CASSLGAGIFYTQYF
few,TRBV7-9,-,TRBJ1-5,TGTGCCAGCAGCGGGCAGGGAAATCAGCCCCAGCATTTT,CASSGQGNQPQHF
-,TRBV7-2,TRBD1,TRBJ1-1,TGTGCCAGCAGCTTAGCGGGGACAGCGAACACTGAAGCTTTCTTT,CASSLAGTANTEAFF